This TCR beta chain is drawn from a study of identifying expanded T cells in peripheral blood. Findings of the study overall: Technical replicates showed around 1.2 changed clones; two weeks 15 to 20; four weeks 19. Clone count variance between roughly 2-week samples rose with total template count.

Data came from immunoSEQ multiplex PCR; TCRdb stores just in-frame clones and leaves some out. Of approximately 80,000 clones in the sample, approximately 84% are singletons; the top ten hold 18%. A note on this clone: No antigen is known for it.

The sequenced sample was blood. The TCR was taken from a person aged 18 to 75 in good health.

The CDR3 DNA follows: TGTGCCAGTAGTATAGATCAATCCTACGAGCAGTACTTC. It yields the protein CASSIDQSYEQYF. The chain has TRBV19 and TRBJ2-7; D ambiguous. This CDR3 region has 13 residues. Trimming left V 0 bases short and J 1 base short, with 4 bases between. Germline V gene data show CDR1 as LNHDA and CDR2 as SQIVND (reference sequence).